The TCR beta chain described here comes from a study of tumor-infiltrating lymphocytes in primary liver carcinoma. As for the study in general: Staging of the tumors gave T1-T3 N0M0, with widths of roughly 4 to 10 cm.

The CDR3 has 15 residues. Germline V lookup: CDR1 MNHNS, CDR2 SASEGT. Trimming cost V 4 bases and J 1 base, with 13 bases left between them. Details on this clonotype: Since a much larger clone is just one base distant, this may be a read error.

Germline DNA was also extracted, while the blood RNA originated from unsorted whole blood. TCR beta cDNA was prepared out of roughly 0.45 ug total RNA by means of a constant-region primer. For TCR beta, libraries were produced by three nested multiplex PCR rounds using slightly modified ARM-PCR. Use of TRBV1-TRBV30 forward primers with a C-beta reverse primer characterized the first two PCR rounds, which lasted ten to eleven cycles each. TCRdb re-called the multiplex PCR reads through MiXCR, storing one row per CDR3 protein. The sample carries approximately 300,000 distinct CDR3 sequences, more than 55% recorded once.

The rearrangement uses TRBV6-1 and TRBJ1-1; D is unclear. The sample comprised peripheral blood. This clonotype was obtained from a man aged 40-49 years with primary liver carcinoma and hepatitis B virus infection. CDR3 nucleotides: TGTGCCAGCAGTGGCGTCGGGATCCCGAACACTGAAGCTTTCTTT. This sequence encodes CASSGVGIPNTEAFF.